This TCR beta chain was observed in a study of T-cell memory formation after mild COVID-19. Study context: TCR clusters were mostly confined to one donor each.

Study-wide results and caveats: Among contracting clones, CD4+ were mainly CM/EM and CD8+ enriched in EMRA. Memory cells collected pre-infection included some clones that later responded, suggesting cross-reactive memory joined.

Sample barcodes and UMIs were carried by the TCR alpha and TCR beta cDNA libraries that 5'RACE generated with constant-segment primers. One entry per CDR3 protein, called by TCRdb with MiXCR from the 5' RACE reads. The sample lists 380,000 or so distinct CDR3 sequences; approximately 15% were seen once. This clonotype showed up many times. The antigen is not known. The germline V and J ends were trimmed by 1 base and 6 bases, with 16 bases remaining between them. The length of the CDR3 is 15 residues. Germline V lookup: CDR1 SGHVS, CDR2 FQNEAQ. The receptor comes from a man between 18 and 29 years old who had mild COVID-19 (a few samples of this study predate the infection). Cell type and time point are not known. The chain recombines TRBV7-8 with TRBJ2-7; D is perhaps TRBD1 (8 bases). Sample: PBMCs or a T cell subset sorted from them (not recorded which). DNA of the CDR3: TGTGCCAGCAGCTTAGGCAGGGGGCGCGGGAGCGAGCAGTACGTC. As protein: CASSLGRGRGSEQYV.